The 29 T cell receptor beta chains below all came from one sample that was sequenced in a study of vaccination effects on CD4 cells after COVID-19. Expansion of antigen-specific CD4+ T cells with viral peptide pools was carried out by the ViraFEST assay before sequencing. CD4+ T cells were isolated after nine to ten days of culture. Nobody among the vaccine recipients had prior SARS-CoV-2 infection (nucleocapsid antibodies were negative). Their antigens are not known. The repertoire was sequenced with immunoSEQ multiplex PCR; TCRdb's copy has only in-frame clones and lacks some. The sample includes 78,000 or so clones, about 79% of them seen just once. This material consisted of CD4+ T cells from PBMCs cultured with SARS-CoV-2 spike peptides, taken before COVID-19 vaccination. These receptors were collected from a human donor who received a COVID-19 vaccine.

The V and J genes are TRBV28 and TRBJ2-1, with D maybe TRBD2 (5 bases). This CDR3 comprises 12 residues. Germline CDR1 is MDHEN and CDR2 is SYDVKM. Trimming cost V 6 bases and J 4 bases, with 7 bases left between them. The CDR3 bases are TGTGCCAGCAGAGGACTGTACAATGAGCAGTTCTTC. Translating gives CASRGLYNEQFF.

This clone was seen just once. This chain uses TRBV9 with TRBJ2-1; D is unresolved. This CDR3 is built from 15 residues. Trimming shortened V by 0 bases and J by 4 bases, and 11 bases separated the two germline ends. CDR1 and CDR2 (germline): SGDLS, YYNGEE. The CDR3 DNA is TGTGCCAGCAGCGTAGCGGCAGCCCCTTACAATGAGCAGTTCTTC. Its protein is CASSVAAAPYNEQFF.

This clone turned up a few times. J is TRBJ2-2 and V is TRBV7-9; D is possibly TRBD1 or TRBD2 (5 bases each). Between the trimmed V and J ends, which lost 8 bases and 4 bases, there was a span of 14 bases. The CDR3 extends over 14 amino acids. Germline lookup yields CDR1 SEHNR and CDR2 FQNEAQ (reference sequence). CDR3: CASGFGGSTGELFF. CDR3 nucleotide sequence: TGTGCCAGCGGGTTTGGGGGTAGCACCGGGGAGCTGTTTTTT.

This chain uses TRBV7-9 with TRBJ1-2; D may be TRBD1 (6 bases). This CDR3 spans 13 amino acids. V was trimmed by 5 bases and J by 6 bases, leaving 13 bases between them. Germline V CDR1 and CDR2: SEHNR, FQNEAQ (reference sequence). The CDR3 protein is CASSALQGNGYTF. In DNA form, the CDR3 reads TGTGCCAGCAGCGCCTTACAGGGAAATGGCTACACCTTC.

The chain couples TRBV27 to TRBJ2-7; possibly TRBD2 for D (7 bases). The CDR3 sequence is 16 residues long. The germline V gene encodes CDR1 MNHEY and CDR2 SMNVEV (reference sequence). Trimming shortened V by 8 bases and J by 6 bases, and 26 bases separated the two germline ends. As DNA, the CDR3 is TGTGCCAGCCGGGCCTACTTCGGGACTAAAGGGGGCGAGCAGTACGTC. It is translated as CASRAYFGTKGGEQYV.

The chain combines TRBV19 with TRBJ1-3; D not certain. The CDR3 extends over 13 amino acids. Trimming stripped 8 bases from V and 0 bases from J, with 8 bases between. Germline CDR1 LNHDA, CDR2 SQIVND (reference sequence). DNA for the CDR3: TGTGCCAGTCGCTGGTTCTCTGGAAACACCATATATTTT. This encodes CASRWFSGNTIYF.

CDR3 amino acids: CATSDPGTATDTQYF. The CDR3 nucleotides are TGTGCCACCAGTGACCCGGGGACAGCGACAGATACGCAGTATTTT. The J gene is TRBJ2-3, the V gene TRBV24-1, with 7 bases fitting TRBD1. The CDR3 length is 15 residues. CDR1 KGHDR and CDR2 SFDVKD come from the germline V gene. V was pared by 4 bases and J by 3 bases, with 6 bases of the junction left unmatched.

The chain uses TRBV19 and TRBJ1-3; no firm D call. The CDR3 runs 12 residues. Germline CDR1 LNHDA, CDR2 SQIVND (reference sequence). V was shortened by 7 bases and J by 0 bases, with 4 bases between the two germline ends. This CDR3 reads CASTISGNTIYF. The DNA of the CDR3 is TGTGCCAGTACAATCTCTGGAAACACCATATATTTT.

The chain's CDR3 is CASSLAGGTVNYGYTF. For the CDR3, the DNA is TGTGCCAGCAGCTTAGCGGGCGGGACCGTTAACTATGGCTACACCTTC. This chain uses TRBV7-2 with TRBJ1-2, with D maybe TRBD1 (5 bases). V gave up 0 bases and J gave up 1 base, with 12 bases separating them. There are 16 residues in the CDR3. Looked up from germline, CDR1 is SGHTA and CDR2 is FQGNSA.

This clone was detected only a few times. The chain combines TRBV6-6 with TRBJ2-1, with TRBD1 matching over 8 bases. From germline, CDR1 is MNHNY and CDR2 SVGAGI (reference sequence). The J segment lost 0 bases and the V segment lost 5 bases, leaving 9 bases of the junction unmatched. The CDR3 consists of 17 residues. Here the CDR3 reads CASSPGQGLTSYNEQFF. The CDR3 DNA follows: TGTGCCAGCAGTCCTGGACAGGGCCTCACCTCCTACAATGAGCAGTTCTTC.

The V and J genes are TRBV3-1 (or the pseudogene TRBV3-2) and TRBJ1-2; the D gene is possibly TRBD1 (6 bases). The CDR3 loop spans 15 amino acids. From germline, CDR1 is LGHDT and CDR2 YNNKEL (reference sequence). V was shortened by 0 bases and J by 3 bases, with 11 bases between the two germline ends. The CDR3 region is CASSQDERGYYGYTF. CDR3 nucleotide sequence: TGTGCCAGCAGCCAAGACGAGAGGGGGTACTATGGCTACACCTTC.

The rearrangement links TRBV7-7 to TRBJ2-5; a possible D gene is TRBD1 (5 bases). Germline V lookup: CDR1 SSHAT, CDR2 FNYEAQ (reference sequence). Trimming removed 1 base from V and 5 bases from J, with 11 bases in between. This CDR3 has 14 residues. The DNA for the CDR3 is TGTGCCAGCAGCTTAGTTGGGGCGGAGGAGACCCAGTACTTC. This gives the protein CASSLVGAEETQYF.

This chain connects TRBV28 to TRBJ1-4, with D perhaps TRBD1 (5 bases). Trimming took off 3 bases at V and 6 bases at J, with 11 bases between the two ends. In germline, CDR1 is MDHEN, CDR2 SYDVKM. This CDR3 is 14 amino acids long. This CDR3 reads CASSFRQTDEKLFF. The CDR3 coding sequence is TGTGCCAGCAGTTTTCGACAGACGGATGAAAAACTGTTTTTT.

V gene TRBV5-1 combines with J gene TRBJ1-3, with TRBD1 matching over 10 bases. This CDR3 is built from 17 residues. The V gene's germline CDR1 is SGHRS and CDR2 YFSETQ. Trimming cost V 2 bases and J 1 base; bases outside gene matches: 6. CDR3: CASSFRDRGESGNTIYF. The CDR3 DNA is TGCGCCAGCAGCTTCCGGGACAGGGGAGAATCTGGAAACACCATATATTTT.

The rearrangement joins TRBV19 to TRBJ2-2; D is possibly TRBD1 or TRBD2 (5 bases each). This CDR3 region has 15 residues. Germline V gene lookup returns CDR1 LNHDA and CDR2 SQIVND (reference sequence). V lost 5 bases, J lost 7 bases, and 17 bases lay in between. For the CDR3, the DNA is TGTGCCAGTAGTCGTCCCGGGACCAGCAGCGGGGAGCTGTTTTTT. It translates to CASSRPGTSSGELFF.

This chain connects TRBV2 to TRBJ1-4; maybe TRBD1 (5 bases). The CDR3 loop spans 15 amino acids. V lost 6 bases and J lost 3, with 14 bases in between. Germline values: CDR1 SNHLY, CDR2 FYNNEI. The CDR3 DNA sequence: TGTGCCAGCAGCCTGAGCGGGGGGGCTAATGAAAAACTGTTTTTT. It codes for CASSLSGGANEKLFF.

The rearrangement joins TRBV7-2 to TRBJ1-1, with no clear D. Trimming took off 5 bases at V and 4 bases at J, with 14 bases between the two ends. Germline V CDR1 and CDR2: SGHTA, FQGNSA. The CDR3 runs 14 residues. The CDR3 DNA follows: TGTGCCAGCAGCCAGATCCACTCTTCCACTGAAGCTTTCTTT. This sequence encodes CASSQIHSSTEAFF.

The V call is TRBV7-2, the J call TRBJ2-7; D unclear. This CDR3 contains 13 residues. The germline CDR1 and CDR2 sequences are SGHTA and FQGNSA. V was trimmed by 2 bases and J by 3 bases, leaving 8 bases between them. CDR3 sequence: CASSLSWDYEQYV. In DNA form, the CDR3 reads TGTGCCAGCAGCTTAAGCTGGGACTACGAGCAGTACGTC.

The chain joins TRBV9 to TRBJ2-1, with 10 bases lining up with TRBD2. The CDR3 runs to 12 residues. V was pared by 2 bases and J by 15 bases, with 5 bases of the junction left unmatched. The germline V gene has CDR1 SGDLS and CDR2 YYNGEE. The CDR3 reads CASSVSGGAGFF. The CDR3 DNA follows: TGTGCCAGCAGCGTGAGCGGGGGGGCCGGGTTCTTC.

This clone was recorded once. The CDR3 is CASSQAGQVGVVTQYF. Here the CDR3 DNA reads TGTGCCAGCAGCCAGGCAGGGCAGGTTGGAGTTGTGACCCAGTACTTC. The chain has TRBV7-2 and TRBJ2-5; tentatively, D is TRBD1 (5 bases). Germline loops: CDR1 SGHTA, CDR2 FQGNSA. Trimming left V 5 bases short and J 7 bases short, with 23 bases between. The CDR3 covers 16 residues.

V gene TRBV3-1 (or the pseudogene TRBV3-2) combines with J gene TRBJ2-2; no definite D call. The CDR3 runs 12 residues. In germline, CDR1 is LGHDT, CDR2 YNNKEL (reference sequence). V lost 1 base and J lost 9, with 6 bases in between. This CDR3 is CASSQVRRELFF. The CDR3 DNA sequence: TGTGCCAGCAGCCAAGTCCGCCGGGAGCTGTTTTTT.

This chain connects TRBV5-1 to TRBJ1-2, with D tentatively TRBD1 (6 bases). V lost 4 bases and J lost 11, with 12 bases in between. This CDR3 has 11 amino acids. The germline gives CDR1 SGHRS, CDR2 YFSETQ. The CDR3 DNA reads as TGCGCCAGCAGCATAACAGGGAGATACACCTTC. Residues: CASSITGRYTF.

This clone was found once. V is TRBV10-3 and J is TRBJ2-6; TRBD1 might be the D (5 bases). The CDR3 loop spans 15 amino acids. V lost 0 bases, J lost 2 bases, and 5 bases lay in between. CDR1 is ENHRY and CDR2 is SYGVKD in the germline V gene. The CDR3: CAISESGPGANVLTF. CDR3 DNA sequence: TGTGCCATCAGTGAGTCGGGGCCTGGGGCCAACGTCCTGACTTTC.

The V and J genes are TRBV6-5 and TRBJ2-1, with D possibly being TRBD1 or TRBD2 (6 bases each). Germline V lookup: CDR1 MNHEY, CDR2 SVGAGI. V was shortened by 6 bases and J by 2 bases, with 14 bases between the two germline ends. This CDR3 is built from 15 residues. For the CDR3, the DNA is TGTGCCAGCAGCGGGGGCGTCGGGACCTACAATGAGCAGTTCTTC. This codes for CASSGGVGTYNEQFF.

This sequence joins TRBV19 and TRBJ2-4, with D unresolved. Germline V gives CDR1 LNHDA, CDR2 SQIVND (reference sequence). Trimming took 4 bases from V and 15 from J, leaving 16 bases between them. The CDR3 is 12 residues long. CDR3 protein: CASSTQPPPRYF. In nucleotides, the CDR3 is TGTGCCAGTAGTACTCAACCCCCGCCGCGGTACTTC. The full variable domain, rest sourced from reference TRBV19 and TRBJ2-4, is DGGITQSPKYLFRKEGQNVTLSCEQNLNHDAMYWYRQDPGQGLRLIYYSQIVNDFQKGDIAEGYSVSREKKESFPLTVTSAQKNPTAFYLCASSTQPPPRYFGAGTRLSVL.

The chain uses TRBV29-1 and TRBJ2-1; D gene uncertain. CDR3 length: 12 residues. V lost 3 bases and J lost 7, with 10 bases in between. The germline CDR1 and CDR2 sequences are SQVTM and ANQGSEA. The CDR3 bases are TGCAGCGTTGACAAGGGTACGAATGAGCAGTTCTTC. Translation gives CSVDKGTNEQFF.

V usage is TRBV2 and J usage is TRBJ2-3, with TRBD1 matching 8 bases. The V gene end was trimmed by 7 bases and the J gene end by 6 bases; junction bases not matched to a gene: 12. The CDR3 length is 15 residues. Germline V gene data show CDR1 as SNHLY and CDR2 as FYNNEI. CDR3 in amino acids: CASILRTGTRDTQYF. For the CDR3, the DNA is TGTGCCAGCATCCTTAGGACAGGGACAAGGGATACGCAGTATTTT.

This clone was observed once. The chain couples TRBV12-3 or TRBV12-4 to TRBJ1-2; D perhaps matches TRBD1 (5 bases). The CDR3 is 12 amino acids. The ends were cut back, 4 bases at V and 8 bases at J, with 11 bases in the middle. The CDR3 sequence is CASSSQTAGYTF. The CDR3 DNA reads TGTGCCAGCAGTTCCCAGACAGCGGGCTACACCTTC.

The rearrangement links TRBV18 to TRBJ1-1, with D perhaps TRBD1 (5 bases). CDR3 size: 13 residues. Trimming removed 0 bases from V and 5 bases from J, with 7 bases in between. Per germline, CDR1 KGHSH and CDR2 LQKENI. The CDR3 nucleotides are TGTGCCAGCTCACCACCTTGGGGGACTGAAGCTTTCTTT. Translation: CASSPPWGTEAFF. Complete variable domain (other parts from reference TRBV18 and TRBJ1-1): NAGVMQNPRHLVRRRGQEARLRCSPMKGHSHVYWYRQLPEEGLKFMVYLQKENIIDESGMPKERFSAEFPKEGPSILRIQQVVRGDSAAYFCASSPPWGTEAFFGQGTRLTVV.